Listed below are T cell receptor beta chains from one sample, sequenced in a study of T cells after yellow fever vaccination. TCRdb reanalysed the 5' RACE reads using MiXCR and keeps one entry per CDR3 protein. The sample carries 300,000 to 400,000 distinct CDR3 sequences, 7.5% to 9% recorded once. This specimen consisted of PBMCs, obtained on the day of the first yellow fever vaccination. The receptor set was obtained from a young man who received the YFV17D yellow fever vaccine. Each CDR3 is given without its conserved first and last residue. A row's size may be missing; if present it is once, few, many or a size class.

J gene,clone size,V gene,CDR3 protein
TRBJ1-1,few,TRBV7-9,ASSKDSALTEAF
TRBJ1-6,many,TRBV27,ASSLFRGRSPLH
TRBJ2-3,.,TRBV4-3,ASSQAYIEPDTQY
TRBJ2-1,.,TRBV12-3/TRBV12-4,ASSPPLTRGEQF
TRBJ2-5,.,TRBV20-1,SARLTGGFQETQY
TRBJ1-6,few,TRBV7-2,ASSSSPGAGGSPLH
TRBJ1-1,many,TRBV4-3,ASSVGQMNTEAF
TRBJ1-1,few,TRBV4-3,ASSQVQGRTAF
TRBJ2-1,many,TRBV20-1,SARFVPGLAGPSSSYNEQF
TRBJ2-7,many,TRBV18,ASSPFESTGIAYEQY
TRBJ2-1,few,TRBV5-4,ASSLVFGLDPYNEQF
TRBJ2-1,few,TRBV5-1,ASSFRGLRESSYNEQF
TRBJ2-5,.,TRBV12-3/TRBV12-4,ASSFHGAGQETQY
TRBJ2-1,.,TRBV24-1,ATSVTGTGHLSSYNEQF
TRBJ2-3,many,TRBV7-9,ASSRGLAGTDTQY
TRBJ2-1,few,TRBV27,ASSPQGASYNEQF
TRBJ1-1,.,TRBV18,ASSPRDYEAF
TRBJ2-5,.,TRBV28,ASWDRSKTQY
TRBJ1-6,.,TRBV7-6,ASSLKSQGLRSYNSPLH
TRBJ2-3,.,TRBV5-1,ASSPPGQGDTQY
TRBJ2-1,few,TRBV14,ASSQGTGLSYNEQF
TRBJ2-1,few,TRBV24-1,ATSETRDSLNNNEQF
TRBJ2-3,many,TRBV9,ASSPPVMVDTQY
TRBJ2-2,many,TRBV7-2,ASSLGSAGELF
TRBJ1-2,.,TRBV12-3/TRBV12-4,ASTNRHYNYGYT
TRBJ1-1,many,TRBV5-1,ASSPLGTGGAAF
TRBJ2-7,.,TRBV7-9,ASSLEQKAYEQY
TRBJ2-5,many,TRBV7-9,ASSLSFRETQY
TRBJ1-2,.,TRBV20-1,SATASTGGSRYT
TRBJ2-3,few,TRBV15,AVRTSWTSGGYTDTQY
TRBJ2-1,few,TRBV7-2,ASRRGGYNNEQF
TRBJ2-5,many,TRBV29-1,SVRSRGYQETQY
TRBJ2-3,few,TRBV12-3/TRBV12-4,ASSIRYYLTDTQY
TRBJ2-5,.,TRBV7-9,ASSSSVSGETQY
TRBJ2-1,.,TRBV25-1,ASSDYRVSYNEQF
TRBJ2-1,many,TRBV5-1,ATAIELYSGNEQF
TRBJ2-7,many,TRBV5-1,ASSGDGYEQY
TRBJ1-4,.,TRBV6-1,ASRQGSEKLF
TRBJ1-1,.,TRBV7-9,ASSWSAGTEKDTEAF
TRBJ2-1,.,TRBV11-3,ASSCQGQGIVQF